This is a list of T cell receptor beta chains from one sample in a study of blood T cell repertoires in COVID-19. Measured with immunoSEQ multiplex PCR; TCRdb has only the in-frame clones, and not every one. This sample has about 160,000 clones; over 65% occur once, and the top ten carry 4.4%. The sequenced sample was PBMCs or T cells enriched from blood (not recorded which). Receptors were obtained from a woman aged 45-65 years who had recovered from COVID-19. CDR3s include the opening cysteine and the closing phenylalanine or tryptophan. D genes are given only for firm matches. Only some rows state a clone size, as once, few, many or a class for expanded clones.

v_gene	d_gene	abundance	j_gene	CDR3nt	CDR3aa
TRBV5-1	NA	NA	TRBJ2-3	TGCGCCAGCAGCCCGGGAACTGGAGCCCCCCCCACAGATACGCAGTATTTT	CASSPGTGAPPTDTQYF
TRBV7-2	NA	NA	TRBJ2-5	TGTGCCAGCAGCCAAAATGGGGCGCCACTTCAAGAGACCCAGTACTTC	CASSQNGAPLQETQYF
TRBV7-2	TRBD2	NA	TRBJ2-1	TGTGCCAGCAGCCCCTCCGGGACTAGCGGGCCCTACAATGAGCAGTTCTTC	CASSPSGTSGPYNEQFF
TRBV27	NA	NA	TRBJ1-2	TGTGCCAGCAGTTTCTCCGCCAACGGGGGCTATGGCTACACCTTC	CASSFSANGGYGYTF
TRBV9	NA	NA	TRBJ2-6	TGTGCCAGCAGCGTAGGTCAGGGTGGGGCCAACGTCCTGACTTTC	CASSVGQGGANVLTF
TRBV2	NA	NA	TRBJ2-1	TGTGCCAGCAGTGATTTTAGCGGAACCACGATTGGCAATGAGCAGTTCTTC	CASSDFSGTTIGNEQFF
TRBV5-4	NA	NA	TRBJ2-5	TGTGCCAGCAGTTCTGCAGCGGCGGAGACCCAGTACTTC	CASSSAAAETQYF
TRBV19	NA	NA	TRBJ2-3	TGTGCCAGTAGTACCGGAGGGGTCGTGACAGATACGCAGTATTTT	CASSTGGVVTDTQYF
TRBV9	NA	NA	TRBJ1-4	TGTGCCAGCAGCCCGGGACAACCGTTCACCGAAAAACTGTTTTTT	CASSPGQPFTEKLFF
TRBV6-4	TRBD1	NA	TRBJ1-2	TGTGCCAGCAGTGAGGGACAGGGGCCCTATGGCTACACCTTC	CASSEGQGPYGYTF
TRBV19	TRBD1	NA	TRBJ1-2	TGTGCCAGTAAGGATGACAGGGGTGCTAACTATGGCTACACCTTC	CASKDDRGANYGYTF
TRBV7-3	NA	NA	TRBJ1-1	TGTGCCAGCAGCTTAGGGGACTTAGGGGTGTCTTTCTTT	CASSLGDLGVSFF
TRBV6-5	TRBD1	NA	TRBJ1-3	TGTGCCAGCAGTTCCCTGGACAGGACCTCTGGAAACACCATATATTTT	CASSSLDRTSGNTIYF
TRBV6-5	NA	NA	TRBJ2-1	TGTGCCAGCAGTTACGCAGGGGGGTCCTACAATGAGCAGTTCTTC	CASSYAGGSYNEQFF
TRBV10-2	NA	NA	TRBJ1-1	TGCGCCAGCGGGGGAACAGGGCCGAACACTGAAGCTTTCTTT	CASGGTGPNTEAFF
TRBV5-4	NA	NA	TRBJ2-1	TGTGCCAGCACCTCCGGAGCGAGCTCCTACAATGAGCAGTTCTTC	CASTSGASSYNEQFF
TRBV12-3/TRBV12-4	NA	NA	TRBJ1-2	TGTGCCAGCAGCCCGGACTGGGATTCTGGCTACACCTTC	CASSPDWDSGYTF
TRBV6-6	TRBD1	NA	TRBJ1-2	TGTGCCAGCAGTTACCCCCCTTCCCGGGACAGGGGCGCATACACCTTC	CASSYPPSRDRGAYTF
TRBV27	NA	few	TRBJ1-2	TGTGCCAGCAGTTCCATAAATTCAGGGGAGAATGGCTACACCTTC	CASSSINSGENGYTF
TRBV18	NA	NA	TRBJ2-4	TGTGCCAGCTCACTATCGACAGTTGGAAACATTCAGTACTTC	CASSLSTVGNIQYF
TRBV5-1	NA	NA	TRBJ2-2	TGCGCCAGCACGCCAGACACCCCGAACACCGGGGAGCTGTTTTTT	CASTPDTPNTGELFF
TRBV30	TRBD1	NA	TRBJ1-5	TGTGCCTGGAGTGTAGACAGGGAAAGGCCCCAGCATTTT	CAWSVDRERPQHF
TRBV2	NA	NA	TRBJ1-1	TGTGCCAGCAGGGGCTTCGAAGCTTTCTTT	CASRGFEAFF